This paragraph covers one T cell receptor (beta chain) sequence. No antigen is known for it. Trimming pared 4 bases from V and 4 bases from J, leaving 10 bases between. Germline CDR1 SNHLY, CDR2 FYNNEI. The CDR3 is 13 amino acids. The data stem from a study of a mutant IDH1 vaccine in newly diagnosed glioma. Study-wide background: The sex distribution of treated patients was about 62% male and roughly 38% female, with a mean age of 40.4 years. Antecedent treatment encompassed radiotherapy, temozolomide, or their combination; the majority received both.

Some clones are missing from TCRdb's copy, which holds only in-frame ones; the method was immunoSEQ multiplex PCR. The data show about 30,000 clones, more than 65% seen once. Time point in this sample: baseline, week 1 (first vaccination visit). Treatment given: pre-vaccination baseline after standard-of-care therapy. Findings of the study overall: Vaccination elicited immune responses in 80% to 95% of patients.

This specimen consisted of PBMCs, obtained from a glioma patient treated with radiotherapy, temozolomide or both. This receptor was taken from a man between 25 and 39 years old with glioma. The V gene is TRBV2, the J gene TRBJ1-1; the D gene is possibly TRBD1 (6 bases). The CDR3 protein is CASSGQAFTEAFF. CDR3 in DNA: TGTGCCAGCAGTGGACAGGCGTTCACTGAAGCTTTCTTT. Complete variable domain (other parts from reference TRBV2 and TRBJ1-1): EPEVTQTPSHQVTQMGQEVILRCVPISNHLYFYWYRQILGQKVEFLVSFYNNEISEKSEIFDDQFSVERPDGSNFTLKIRSTKLEDSAMYFCASSGQAFTEAFFGQGTRLTVV.